This TCR beta chain originates from a study of cytomegalovirus exposure and HLA in healthy donors. Study-wide points: Three chains tied to CMV proved CMV antigen-specific in vitro. In a later analysis, specific HLA alleles were associated with some 16,000 TCR beta sequences at a 0.05 false discovery rate.

In the case of this clone: What it binds is unknown.

Unmatched junction bases numbered 2, after V lost 0 bases and J lost 4 bases. This CDR3 region has 14 residues. Germline V gives CDR1 MGHRA, CDR2 YSYEKL. Both 60 Vbeta primers and 13 Jbeta primers went into the PCR. Only in-frame clones appear in the TCRdb table, and some are missing; sequencing was by immunoSEQ multiplex PCR. Among roughly 150,000 clones listed, roughly 83% were seen once. The receptor was derived from a woman aged 18-29 years in good health and CMV-seronegative. Material: PBMCs. The V and J genes are TRBV4-1 and TRBJ1-1; 7 bases line up with TRBD1. The CDR3 region has the DNA TGCGCCAGCAGCCAAGAGGGACAGAGCACTGAAGCTTTCTTT. This codes for CASSQEGQSTEAFF.